These 7 T cell receptor beta chains were sequenced from one sample in a study of blood T cell repertoires in COVID-19. Some clones are missing from TCRdb's copy, which holds only in-frame ones; the method was immunoSEQ multiplex PCR. This table holds approximately 63,000 clones, 91% found once. Sequencing was done on a sample of peripheral blood. Receptors originate from a human donor in a cohort sampled during active COVID-19.

The table lists this clone with a count of one. The chain is built from TRBV7-8 and TRBJ2-5; 8 positions agree with TRBD2. The CDR3 is 15 residues long. Germline V CDR1 and CDR2: SGHVS, FQNEAQ. V dropped 2 bases and J dropped 5; count of bases not matched to a gene: 7. CDR3 amino acids: CASSLSSGLGETQYF. CDR3 DNA sequence: TGTGCCAGCAGCTTATCTAGCGGGCTCGGGGAGACCCAGTACTTC. The full variable domain, with the rest looked up from reference TRBV7-8 and TRBJ2-5, is GAGVSQSPRYKVAKRGQDVALRCDPISGHVSLFWYQQALGQGPEFLTYFQNEAQLDKSGLPSDRFFAERPEGSVSTLKIQRTQQEDSAVYLCASSLSSGLGETQYFGPGTRLLVL.

This clone has a single count. This chain uses TRBV5-1 with TRBJ1-1, with 9 bases aligning to TRBD1. The CDR3 contains 15 residues. Germline CDR1 reads SGHRS; CDR2 reads YFSETQ. V was clipped by 4 bases and J by 4 bases; unmatched bases: 8. CDR3 sequence (DNA): TGCGCCAGCAGCCCCCCGGGACAGGGTAGCACTGAAGCTTTCTTT. It encodes CASSPPGQGSTEAFF.

The gene calls are TRBV7-8 and TRBJ2-7; the match to TRBD2 covers 11 bases. The CDR3 consists of 17 residues. V trimming: 1 base; J trimming: 2 bases; junction bases outside the gene matches: 7. Germline V CDR1 and CDR2: SGHVS, FQNEAQ. The CDR3 sequence: CASSLVPSGRFAYEQYF. The CDR3 DNA follows: TGTGCCAGCAGCTTAGTCCCTAGCGGGAGGTTTGCCTACGAGCAGTACTTC. The full variable domain, completed using reference TRBV7-8 and TRBJ2-7, is GAGVSQSPRYKVAKRGQDVALRCDPISGHVSLFWYQQALGQGPEFLTYFQNEAQLDKSGLPSDRFFAERPEGSVSTLKIQRTQQEDSAVYLCASSLVPSGRFAYEQYFGPGTRLTVT.

This chain connects TRBV7-2 to TRBJ2-5, with D hard to call. The CDR3 has 13 amino acids. Trimming cost V 2 bases and J 6 bases, with 10 bases left between them. The germline V gene has CDR1 SGHTA and CDR2 FQGNSA. Here the CDR3 DNA reads TGTGCCAGCAGCTTACGTCTAGAGCAGACCCAGTACTTC. Protein sequence: CASSLRLEQTQYF.

This clone was recorded a few times. The chain recombines TRBV7-3 with TRBJ2-6, with D possibly matching TRBD1 (5 bases). V was trimmed by 2 bases and J by 0 bases, leaving 8 bases between them. CDR1 SGHTA and CDR2 FQGTGA come from the germline V gene. The CDR3 is 16 residues long. The CDR3 sequence: CASSLDRFSGANVLTF. CDR3 nucleotides: TGTGCCAGCAGCTTAGACAGATTCTCTGGGGCCAACGTCCTGACTTTC. The whole variable domain, remainder taken from reference TRBV7-3 and TRBJ2-6, is GAGVSQTPSNKVTEKGKYVELRCDPISGHTALYWYRQSLGQGPEFLIYFQGTGAADDSGLPNDRFFAVRPEGSVSTLKIQRTERGDSAVYLCASSLDRFSGANVLTFGAGSRLTVL.

This clone was seen once. The V gene is TRBV19, the J gene TRBJ2-5; TRBD2 is a possible D gene (6 bases). V lost 6 bases and J lost 1, with 15 bases in between. The V gene's germline CDR1 is LNHDA and CDR2 SQIVND (reference sequence). This CDR3 is built from 15 residues. CDR3: CASRLAGMGQETQYF. The CDR3, as DNA: TGTGCCAGTAGGCTGGCGGGGATGGGCCAAGAGACCCAGTACTTC.

V usage is TRBV6-5 and J usage is TRBJ2-3, with a tentative D call TRBD2 (6 bases). This CDR3 is built from 15 residues. V lost 2 bases, J lost 1 base, and 10 bases lay in between. Germline assignment: CDR1 MNHEY and CDR2 SVGAGI. In DNA, the CDR3 is TGTGCCAGCAGTTACCTTGCGGGGCGCACAGATACGCAGTATTTT. This gives the protein CASSYLAGRTDTQYF.